This T cell receptor beta chain was sequenced for a study of post-analysis software for immune sequencing data. Overall study results and limits: There were roughly 5 TRBV segments more frequent in patients than controls, and TRBV5-6, TRBV5-1 and TRBV20-1 were among them.

cDNA libraries of TCR beta carried unique molecular identifiers. MiXCR, run by TCRdb on the PCR reads, gives a single entry per CDR3 protein. The table has approximately 630,000 distinct CDR3 sequences, 55% to 60% seen once. CDR3 length: 19 amino acids. V was pared by 0 bases and J by 4 bases, with 5 bases of the junction left unmatched. In germline, CDR1 is MGHRA, CDR2 YSYEKL. Regarding this clonotype: Its antigen remains unknown.

The sequence came from a girl aged 2 to 9 with multiple sclerosis. The material sequenced was blood. The chain carries TRBV4-1 and TRBJ2-6, with TRBD2 identical over 14 bases. CDR3 in DNA: TGCGCCAGCAGCCAAGAGCGACTAGCGGGAGGGCCAGGGGCCAACGTCCTGACTTTC. It specifies CASSQERLAGGPGANVLTF.